This T cell receptor (beta chain) emerged from a study of cytomegalovirus exposure and HLA in healthy donors. Study conclusions and caveats: In vitro assays verified that three CMV-associated chains recognized CMV antigens specifically. First-cohort TCR clusters tended to co-occur in the roughly 130 validation repertoires, a later analysis found. Associated with cytomegalovirus, according to the listing, were about 160 TCR beta chains.

CDR1 and CDR2 from the germline V gene are SGHRS and YFSETQ. CDR3 length equals 16 residues. V lost 4 bases to trimming and J lost 3 bases, with 19 bases between them. This clone appeared a few times. Antigen: not known. TCRdb's copy holds only in-frame clones and misses some; the assay was immunoSEQ multiplex PCR. The profile shows over 70,000 clones, about 90% of them singletons. The receptor comes from a woman aged 18-35 years in good health and CMV-seropositive. Material: PBMCs. The chain joins TRBV5-1 to TRBJ1-2; the D gene is possibly TRBD1 (5 bases). The DNA for the CDR3 is TGCGCCAGCAGCAGTTCGGGACTAAACGACGACTATGGCTACACCTTC. It codes for CASSSSGLNDDYGYTF.